Presented here are 22 T cell receptor beta chains from one specimen sequenced in a study of T cells after yellow fever vaccination. TCRdb used MiXCR to reprocess the 5' RACE reads, holding one entry per CDR3 protein. The sample includes about 220,000 distinct CDR3 sequences, around 3.1% of them seen just once. Sequencing was performed on CD4+ T cells sorted from PBMCs, taken 10 days after the yellow fever booster vaccination. These receptors were taken from a man aged 18 to 30 who received the YFV17D yellow fever vaccine.

This clonotype was recorded at least ten times. The genes are TRBV5-1 and TRBJ1-2; D is unresolved. V was clipped by 0 bases and J by 3 bases, with 6 bases between them. This CDR3 contains 13 residues. The germline V gene encodes CDR1 SGHRS and CDR2 YFSETQ. Here the CDR3 reads CASSLVADYGYTF. The CDR3 region has the DNA TGCGCCAGCAGCTTGGTGGCAGACTATGGCTACACCTTC.

This clonotype was found a few times. The rearrangement uses TRBV20-1 and TRBJ2-3; maybe TRBD1 (6 bases). V dropped 5 bases and J dropped 1 base, with 16 bases sitting between them. The germline V gene has CDR1 DFQATT and CDR2 SNEGSKA (reference sequence). The CDR3 loop spans 15 amino acids. The CDR3 sequence: CSARQDRGGTDTQYF. CDR3 bases: TGCAGTGCTCGACAGGACAGAGGAGGCACAGATACGCAGTATTTT.

This clonotype was seen a few times. The CDR3 reads CASSQDIEVTEAFF. The CDR3 DNA sequence: TGCGCCAGCAGCCAAGATATAGAGGTCACTGAAGCTTTCTTT. The V and J genes are TRBV4-3 and TRBJ1-1; D remains unclear. Trimming left V 0 bases short and J 4 bases short, with 9 bases between. Per germline, CDR1 LGHNA and CDR2 YSLEER. This CDR3 is built from 14 residues.

The chain carries TRBV6-5 and TRBJ1-5, with D unresolved. The CDR3 runs 16 residues. V lost 5 bases and J 3 bases, leaving 17 bases between the germline ends. The V gene's germline CDR1 is MNHEY and CDR2 SVGAGI. The CDR3, as DNA: TGTGCCAGCAGTCCCCGGGCGGACCAATCCAATCAGCCCCAGCATTTT. Translation: CASSPRADQSNQPQHF.

This clonotype has a count of ten or more. The chain combines TRBV20-1 with TRBJ1-5; the match to TRBD1 covers 7 bases. The CDR3 has 16 amino acids. CDR1 and CDR2 from the germline V gene are DFQATT and SNEGSKA (reference sequence). V shed 3 bases and J 5 bases; nucleotides not matched to a gene: 13. CDR3 in DNA: TGCAGTGCTAGTCCCCTACAGGGGAAGGGGGATCAGCCCCAGCATTTT. It translates to CSASPLQGKGDQPQHF.

This clonotype was recorded a few times. This chain links TRBV14 with TRBJ1-1; perhaps TRBD1 as D (5 bases). This CDR3 comprises 14 residues. Germline CDR1 reads SGHDN; CDR2 reads FVKESK. V was pared by 0 bases and J by 1 base, with 6 bases between. The chain's CDR3 is CASSQETGNTEAFF. CDR3 sequence (DNA): TGTGCCAGCAGCCAAGAAACAGGGAACACTGAAGCTTTCTTT.

This clonotype was observed a few times. This sequence joins TRBV4-1 and TRBJ2-7; no firm D call. CDR3 length: 15 amino acids. With 1 base removed from V and 0 bases from J, the gap between germline ends came to 10 bases. The germline V gene has CDR1 MGHRA and CDR2 YSYEKL. The CDR3 DNA reads TGCGCCAGCAGCCAAGTGAACATGGGCTCCTACGAGCAGTACTTC. Its translation: CASSQVNMGSYEQYF.

This clonotype was detected a few times. The V gene is TRBV5-4, the J gene TRBJ2-7; 8 nucleotides match TRBD1. The length of the CDR3 is 14 residues. Looked up from germline, CDR1 is SGHNT and CDR2 is YYREEE (reference sequence). V lost 3 bases to trimming and J lost 3 bases; unmatched junction nucleotides: 5. CDR3 bases: TGTGCCAGCAGCTCCAGGACAGGGAGCTACGAGCAGTACTTC. Translation: CASSSRTGSYEQYF.

The table lists this clonotype with many counts. The V and J genes are TRBV19 and TRBJ1-1; D remains ambiguous. CDR1 is LNHDA, CDR2 SQIVND, per germline (reference sequence). The V and J ends lost 6 bases and 3 bases respectively, with 8 bases between them. CDR3 length equals 12 residues. As DNA, the CDR3 is TGTGCCAGTAGCGAGGCACACACTGAAGCTTTCTTT. Protein product: CASSEAHTEAFF. Full variable domain (outside the CDR3, taken from reference TRBV19 and TRBJ1-1): DGGITQSPKYLFRKEGQNVTLSCEQNLNHDAMYWYRQDPGQGLRLIYYSQIVNDFQKGDIAEGYSVSREKKESFPLTVTSAQKNPTAFYLCASSEAHTEAFFGQGTRLTVV.

V and J are TRBV5-6 and TRBJ1-6; D not certain. V lost 4 bases, J lost 9 bases, and 14 bases lay in between. The germline V gene encodes CDR1 SGHDT and CDR2 YYEEEE. The CDR3 contains 14 residues. CDR3 region: CASSPRGRVSPLHF. In DNA form, the CDR3 reads TGTGCCAGCAGCCCCCGCGGGAGAGTTTCACCCCTCCACTTT.

In this sample, this clonotype turned up a few times. V is TRBV5-1 and J is TRBJ1-2; possible D gene TRBD1, 5 bases. Trimming removed 1 base at V and 0 bases at J, with 10 bases between. The CDR3 spans 15 residues. Germline V gene lookup returns CDR1 SGHRS and CDR2 YFSETQ. The CDR3 protein is CASSLTGSTNYGYTF. The CDR3 coding sequence is TGCGCCAGCAGCTTGACAGGCTCTACTAACTATGGCTACACCTTC.

This clonotype was observed at least ten times. This chain links TRBV2 with TRBJ1-1, with a tentative D call TRBD1 (6 bases). Trimming stripped 6 bases from V and 10 bases from J, with 15 bases between. The V gene's germline CDR1 is SNHLY and CDR2 FYNNEI. The CDR3 runs to 12 residues. The CDR3, as DNA: TGTGCCAGCAGCCCCTACAGGGATCCAGCTTTCTTT. Translated: CASSPYRDPAFF.

This clonotype was counted ten times or more. In nucleotides, the CDR3 is TGTGCCAGCAGTTACTCGATCCGGGACAGGGTTAGCTCCTACGAGCAGTACTTC. This encodes CASSYSIRDRVSSYEQYF. V usage is TRBV6-7 and J usage is TRBJ2-7; TRBD1 aligns across 9 bases. TRBV6-7 is an open reading frame whose function is uncertain. V was clipped by 0 bases and J by 0 bases; unmatched bases: 9. CDR3 length: 18 residues.

This clonotype was observed at least ten times. The gene calls are TRBV11-2 and TRBJ2-1, with a tentative D call TRBD1 (5 bases). Germline CDR1 SGHAT, CDR2 FQNNGV. Trimming pared 5 bases from V and 8 bases from J, leaving 19 bases between. CDR3 length: 15 residues. CDR3 DNA sequence: TGTGCCAGCAGCCAGACAGCCGGCCGTCCCTATGAGCAGTTCTTC. It specifies CASSQTAGRPYEQFF.

Ten or more counts support this clonotype. The V gene is TRBV4-1, the J gene TRBJ1-2, with 8 bases fitting TRBD1. Germline V gene data show CDR1 as MGHRA and CDR2 as YSYEKL. The CDR3 covers 16 residues. V was clipped by 0 bases and J by 5 bases; unmatched bases: 8. The CDR3 sequence: CASSQEGGTGRYGYTF. The CDR3 DNA is TGCGCCAGCAGCCAAGAAGGAGGGACAGGTCGATATGGCTACACCTTC.

V usage is TRBV29-1 and J usage is TRBJ2-5, with D possibly TRBD1 on 5 matching bases. The CDR3 is 13 amino acids. CDR1 is SQVTM and CDR2 is ANQGSEA in the germline V gene. The V end lost 4 bases, the J end lost 0 bases, and 9 bases lay between the germline ends. For the CDR3, the DNA is TGCAGCGTTGCGAAGGGGAACCAAGAGACCCAGTACTTC. It translates to CSVAKGNQETQYF.

This chain links TRBV5-1 with TRBJ2-3; possible D gene TRBD2, 6 bases. The germline gives CDR1 SGHRS, CDR2 YFSETQ. The CDR3 runs 16 residues. Trimming cost V 0 bases and J 2 bases, with 13 bases left between them. CDR3: CASSLEGGGITDTQYF. The CDR3 bases are TGCGCCAGCAGCTTGGAGGGTGGCGGGATCACAGATACGCAGTATTTT. The variable domain in full, with the rest retrieved from reference TRBV5-1 and TRBJ2-3, is KAGVTQTPRYLIKTRGQQVTLSCSPISGHRSVSWYQQTPGQGLQFLFEYFSETQRNKGNFPGRFSGRQFSNSRSEMNVSTLELGDSALYLCASSLEGGGITDTQYFGPGTRLTVL.

This clonotype has at least ten counts. CDR3 in amino acids: CASSTGSTYNSPLHF. The CDR3 DNA reads TGTGCCAGCAGCACGGGGTCAACCTATAATTCACCCCTCCACTTT. This chain connects TRBV2 to TRBJ1-6; D gene ambiguous. The CDR3 runs 15 residues. Trimming took off 6 bases at V and 2 bases at J, with 11 bases between the two ends. Germline assignment: CDR1 SNHLY and CDR2 FYNNEI.

There are a few counts of this clonotype. V gene TRBV12-3 or TRBV12-4 combines with J gene TRBJ2-7, with TRBD2 as a possible D gene (5 bases). V dropped 6 bases and J dropped 5 bases, with 17 bases sitting between them. The CDR3 length is 14 residues. In DNA form, the CDR3 reads TGTGCCAGCAGCGAAACCGGGGTTCACGACGAGCAGTACGTC. This sequence encodes CASSETGVHDEQYV.

This clonotype occurred many times. This chain uses TRBV5-1 with TRBJ2-5; 9 bases map to TRBD1. The CDR3 contains 14 residues. The V segment lost 7 bases and the J segment 5 bases; nucleotides outside the gene matches: 9. Germline lookup yields CDR1 SGHRS and CDR2 YFSETQ. The CDR3 DNA reads as TGCGCCAGCTCACCAACAGGGGGCGGGGAGACCCAGTACTTC. This encodes CASSPTGGGETQYF. Based on the CDR3 plus reference TRBV5-1 and TRBJ2-5, the full variable domain is KAGVTQTPRYLIKTRGQQVTLSCSPISGHRSVSWYQQTPGQGLQFLFEYFSETQRNKGNFPGRFSGRQFSNSRSEMNVSTLELGDSALYLCASSPTGGGETQYFGPGTRLLVL.

This clonotype was observed many times. The chain is built from TRBV29-1 and TRBJ2-4; TRBD1 might be the D (6 bases). Germline loops: CDR1 SQVTM, CDR2 ANQGSEA. Trimming took off 6 bases at V and 4 bases at J, with 13 bases between the two ends. The CDR3 extends over 13 amino acids. The DNA of the CDR3 is TGCAGCGTCCGGGACATTTCTAAAAACATTCAGTACTTC. Protein product: CSVRDISKNIQYF.

This clonotype was seen only a few times. CDR3 nucleotide sequence: TGCGCCAGCAGCCAAGTCGGCTCAGATACGCAGTATTTT. Translating gives CASSQVGSDTQYF. This sequence joins TRBV4-1 and TRBJ2-3; D is unclear. V lost 1 base to trimming and J lost 4 bases, with 6 bases between them. The CDR3 loop spans 13 amino acids. Per the germline V gene, CDR1 is MGHRA and CDR2 is YSYEKL.